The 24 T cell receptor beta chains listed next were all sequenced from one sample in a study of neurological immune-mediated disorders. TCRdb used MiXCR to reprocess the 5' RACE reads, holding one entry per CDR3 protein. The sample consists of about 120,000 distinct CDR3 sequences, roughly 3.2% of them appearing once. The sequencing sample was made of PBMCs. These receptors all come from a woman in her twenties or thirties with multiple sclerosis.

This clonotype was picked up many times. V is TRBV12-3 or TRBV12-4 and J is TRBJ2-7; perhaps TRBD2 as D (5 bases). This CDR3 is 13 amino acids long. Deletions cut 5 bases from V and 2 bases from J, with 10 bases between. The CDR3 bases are TGTGCCAGCAGTCCCCCCGGGGCCTACGAGCAGTACTTC. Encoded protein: CASSPPGAYEQYF.

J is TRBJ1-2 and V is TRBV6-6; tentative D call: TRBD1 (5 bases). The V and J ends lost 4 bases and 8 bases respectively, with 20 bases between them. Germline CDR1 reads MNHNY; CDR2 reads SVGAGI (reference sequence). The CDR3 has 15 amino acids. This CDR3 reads CASSSTRDGGHGYTF. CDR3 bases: TGTGCCAGCAGTTCTACCCGGGACGGAGGCCACGGCTACACCTTC.

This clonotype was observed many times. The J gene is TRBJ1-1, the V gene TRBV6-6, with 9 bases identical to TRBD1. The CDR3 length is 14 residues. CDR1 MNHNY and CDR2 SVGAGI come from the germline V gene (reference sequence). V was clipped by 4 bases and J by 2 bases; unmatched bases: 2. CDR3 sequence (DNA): TGTGCCAGCAGTTGGACAGGGGATAACACTGAAGCTTTCTTT. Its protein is CASSWTGDNTEAFF.

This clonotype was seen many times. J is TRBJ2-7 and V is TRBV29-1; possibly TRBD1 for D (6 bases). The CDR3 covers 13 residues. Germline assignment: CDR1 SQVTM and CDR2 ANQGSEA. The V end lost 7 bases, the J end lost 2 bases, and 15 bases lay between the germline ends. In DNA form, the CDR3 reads TGCAGCGCCGTCTGGGGGACACCCTACGAGCAGTACTTC. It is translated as CSAVWGTPYEQYF.

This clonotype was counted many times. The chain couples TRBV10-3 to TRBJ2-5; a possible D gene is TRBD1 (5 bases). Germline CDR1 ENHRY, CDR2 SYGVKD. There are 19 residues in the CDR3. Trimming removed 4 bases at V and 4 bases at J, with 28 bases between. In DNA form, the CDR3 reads TGTGCCATCAGTGCAACCCCCCGGTTGGCCCACGATAGGGGAGAGACCCAGTACTTC. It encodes CAISATPRLAHDRGETQYF.

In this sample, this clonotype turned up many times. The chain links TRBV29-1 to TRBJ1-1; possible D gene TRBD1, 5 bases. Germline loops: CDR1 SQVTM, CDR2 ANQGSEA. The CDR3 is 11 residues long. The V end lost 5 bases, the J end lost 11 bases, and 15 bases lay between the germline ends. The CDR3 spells CSVIVGVQAFF. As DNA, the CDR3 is TGCAGCGTTATTGTGGGGGTTCAGGCTTTCTTT.

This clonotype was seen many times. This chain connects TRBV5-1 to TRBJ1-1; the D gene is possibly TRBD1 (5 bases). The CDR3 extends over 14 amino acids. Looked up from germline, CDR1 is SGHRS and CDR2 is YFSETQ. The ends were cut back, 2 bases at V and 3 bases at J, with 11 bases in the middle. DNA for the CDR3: TGCGCCAGCAGCTTTGGAGGAGGGGACACTGAAGCTTTCTTT. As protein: CASSFGGGDTEAFF. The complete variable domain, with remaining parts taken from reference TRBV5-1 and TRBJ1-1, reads KAGVTQTPRYLIKTRGQQVTLSCSPISGHRSVSWYQQTPGQGLQFLFEYFSETQRNKGNFPGRFSGRQFSNSRSEMNVSTLELGDSALYLCASSFGGGDTEAFFGQGTRLTVV.

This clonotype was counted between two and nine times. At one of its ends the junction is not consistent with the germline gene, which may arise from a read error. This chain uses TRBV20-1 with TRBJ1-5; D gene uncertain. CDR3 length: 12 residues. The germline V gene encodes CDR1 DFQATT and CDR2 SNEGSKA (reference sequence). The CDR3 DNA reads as TGCAGTGCTAGAGGAGGAAATAAGACCCAGAATTTT. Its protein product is CSARGGNKTQNF.

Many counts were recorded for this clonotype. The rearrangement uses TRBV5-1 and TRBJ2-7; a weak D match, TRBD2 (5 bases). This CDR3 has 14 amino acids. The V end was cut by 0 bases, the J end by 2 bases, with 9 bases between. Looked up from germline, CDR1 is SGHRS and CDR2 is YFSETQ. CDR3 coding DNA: TGCGCCAGCAGCTTGGCGGGGTCTACCTACGAGCAGTACTTC. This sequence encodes CASSLAGSTYEQYF.

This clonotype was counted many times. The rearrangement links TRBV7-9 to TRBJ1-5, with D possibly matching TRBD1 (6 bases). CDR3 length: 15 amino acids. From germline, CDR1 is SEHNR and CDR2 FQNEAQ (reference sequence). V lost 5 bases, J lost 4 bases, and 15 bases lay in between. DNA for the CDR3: TGTGCCAGCAGCCGGACAGCAGCAGGGAATCAGCCCCAGCATTTT. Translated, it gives CASSRTAAGNQPQHF.

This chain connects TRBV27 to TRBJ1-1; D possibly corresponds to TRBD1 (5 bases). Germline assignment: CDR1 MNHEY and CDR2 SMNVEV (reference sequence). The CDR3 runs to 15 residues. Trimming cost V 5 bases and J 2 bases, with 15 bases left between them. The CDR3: CASSKHRDLNTEAFF. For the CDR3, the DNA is TGTGCCAGCAGTAAGCACCGGGACCTTAACACTGAAGCTTTCTTT.

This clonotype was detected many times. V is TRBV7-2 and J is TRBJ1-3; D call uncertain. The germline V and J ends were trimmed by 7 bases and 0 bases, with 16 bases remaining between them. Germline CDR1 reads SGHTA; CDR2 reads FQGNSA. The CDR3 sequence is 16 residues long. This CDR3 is CASTKRLGTSGNTIYF. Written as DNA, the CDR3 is TGTGCCAGCACGAAGCGGTTGGGAACCTCTGGAAACACCATATATTTT.

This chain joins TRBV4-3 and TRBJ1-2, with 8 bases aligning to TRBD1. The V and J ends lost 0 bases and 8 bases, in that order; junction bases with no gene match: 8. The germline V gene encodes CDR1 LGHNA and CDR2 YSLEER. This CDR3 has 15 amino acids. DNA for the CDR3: TGCGCCAGCAGCCAAGATGCCCAGGGGGCGGGCGGCTACACCTTC. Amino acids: CASSQDAQGAGGYTF.

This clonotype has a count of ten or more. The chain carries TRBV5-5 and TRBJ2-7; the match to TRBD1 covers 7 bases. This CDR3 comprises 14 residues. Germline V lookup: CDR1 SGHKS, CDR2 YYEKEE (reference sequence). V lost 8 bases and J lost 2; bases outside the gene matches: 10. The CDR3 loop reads CASRQGQAPYEQYF. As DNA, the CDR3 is TGTGCCAGTAGACAAGGACAGGCTCCCTACGAGCAGTACTTC.

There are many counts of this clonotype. The CDR3 spells CAIRDERNEQFF. The CDR3, as DNA: TGTGCCATCAGGGATGAGCGGAATGAGCAGTTCTTC. The chain carries TRBV10-3 and TRBJ2-1, with D possibly matching TRBD2 (5 bases). Germline CDR1 ENHRY, CDR2 SYGVKD. The CDR3 is 12 amino acids. Trimming stripped 6 bases from V and 7 bases from J, with 10 bases between.

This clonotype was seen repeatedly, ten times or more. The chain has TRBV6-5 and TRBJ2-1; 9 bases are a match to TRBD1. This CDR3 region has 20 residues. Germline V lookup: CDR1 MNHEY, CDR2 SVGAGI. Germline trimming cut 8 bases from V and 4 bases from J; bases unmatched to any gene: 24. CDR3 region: CASWGNLKQGAQGVYNEQFF. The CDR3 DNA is TGTGCCAGCTGGGGAAACTTAAAACAGGGGGCGCAAGGGGTATACAATGAGCAGTTCTTC.

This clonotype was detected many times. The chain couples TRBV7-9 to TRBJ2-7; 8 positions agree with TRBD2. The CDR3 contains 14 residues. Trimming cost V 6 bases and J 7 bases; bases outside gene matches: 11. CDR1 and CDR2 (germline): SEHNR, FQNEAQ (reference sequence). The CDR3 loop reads CASSPGLASGEQYF. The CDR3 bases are TGTGCCAGCAGTCCTGGACTAGCTAGTGGGGAGCAGTACTTC.

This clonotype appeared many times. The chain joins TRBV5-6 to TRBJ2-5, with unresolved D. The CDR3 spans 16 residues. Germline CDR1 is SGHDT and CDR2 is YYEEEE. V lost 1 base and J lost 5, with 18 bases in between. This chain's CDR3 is CASSLIVAVPEETQYF. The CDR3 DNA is TGTGCCAGCAGCTTGATCGTGGCGGTCCCGGAGGAGACCCAGTACTTC.

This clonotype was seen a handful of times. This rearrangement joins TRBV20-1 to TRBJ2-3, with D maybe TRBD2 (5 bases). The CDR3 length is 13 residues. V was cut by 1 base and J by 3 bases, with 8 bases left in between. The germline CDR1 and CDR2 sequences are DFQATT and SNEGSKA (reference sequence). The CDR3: CSARVGRTDTQYF. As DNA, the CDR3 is TGCAGTGCTAGAGTTGGGAGAACAGATACGCAGTATTTT.

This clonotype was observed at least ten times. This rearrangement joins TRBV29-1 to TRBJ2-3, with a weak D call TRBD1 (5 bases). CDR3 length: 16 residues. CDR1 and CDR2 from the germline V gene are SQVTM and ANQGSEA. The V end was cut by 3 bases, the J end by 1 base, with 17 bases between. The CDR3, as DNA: TGCAGCGTTGATTCGTCGACAGTCACTGGCACAGATACGCAGTATTTT. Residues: CSVDSSTVTGTDTQYF.

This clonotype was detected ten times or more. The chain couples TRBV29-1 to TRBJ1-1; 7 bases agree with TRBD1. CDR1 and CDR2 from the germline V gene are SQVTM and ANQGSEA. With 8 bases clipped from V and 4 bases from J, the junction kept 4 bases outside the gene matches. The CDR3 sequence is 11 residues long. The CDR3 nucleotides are TGCAGCATTCGACAGGGCACTGAAGCTTTCTTT. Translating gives CSIRQGTEAFF.

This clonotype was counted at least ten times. Here the CDR3 DNA reads TGTGCCAGCGGGACTAGCGGGAACTACGAGCAGTACTTC. Protein sequence: CASGTSGNYEQYF. The chain links TRBV6-1 to TRBJ2-7, with 13 nucleotides matching TRBD2. The germline CDR1 and CDR2 sequences are MNHNS and SASEGT. This CDR3 has 13 residues. After removal of 8 bases from V and 3 bases from J, the junction contained 1 base not matched to a gene.

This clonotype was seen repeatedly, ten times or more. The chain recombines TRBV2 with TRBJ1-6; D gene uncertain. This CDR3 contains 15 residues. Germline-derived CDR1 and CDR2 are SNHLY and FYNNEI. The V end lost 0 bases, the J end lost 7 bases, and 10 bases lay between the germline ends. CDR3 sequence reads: CASSEARRWNSPLHF. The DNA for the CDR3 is TGTGCCAGCAGTGAAGCGCGCAGGTGGAATTCACCCCTCCACTTT. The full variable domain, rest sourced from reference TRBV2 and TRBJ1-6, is EPEVTQTPSHQVTQMGQEVILRCVPISNHLYFYWYRQILGQKVEFLVSFYNNEISEKSEIFDDQFSVERPDGSNFTLKIRSTKLEDSAMYFCASSEARRWNSPLHFGNGTRLTVT.

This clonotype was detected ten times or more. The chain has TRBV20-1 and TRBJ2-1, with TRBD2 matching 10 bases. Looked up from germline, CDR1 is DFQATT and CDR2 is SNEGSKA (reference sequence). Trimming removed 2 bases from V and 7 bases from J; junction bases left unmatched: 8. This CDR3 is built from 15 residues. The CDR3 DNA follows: TGCAGTGCTAGACTTGGCCTAGCGGGGGATAATGAGCAGTTCTTC. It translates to CSARLGLAGDNEQFF.